Listed here are 9 T cell receptor beta chains from one sample, sequenced in a study of CD8 T cells in Susac syndrome. Reverse transcription of roughly 0.45 to 1 ug RNA used random hexamers. TCRdb re-called the immunoSEQ multiplex PCR reads with MiXCR, one entry per CDR3 protein. The sample shows some 190,000 distinct CDR3 sequences, about 93% of them seen only once. The source material was CD4+ T cells from PBMCs. Every receptor here comes from a human donor in good health.

The V gene is TRBV25-1, the J gene TRBJ1-6, with D perhaps matching TRBD1 (5 bases). The CDR3 has 13 residues. Germline V gives CDR1 MGHDK, CDR2 SYGVNS. Deletions cut 6 bases from V and 8 bases from J, with 11 bases between. The CDR3 loop is CASRGVRDSPLHF. In DNA form, the CDR3 reads TGTGCCAGCAGGGGGGTCCGTGATTCACCCCTCCACTTT.

Here the CDR3 DNA reads TGCAGCGTAACCCGGGGGGGTGAAAAACTGTTTTTT. This translates into CSVTRGGEKLFF. V gene TRBV29-1 combines with J gene TRBJ1-4; perhaps TRBD1 as D (5 bases). This CDR3 comprises 12 residues. CDR1 SQVTM and CDR2 ANQGSEA come from the germline V gene. Trimming took off 6 bases at V and 7 bases at J, with 12 bases between the two ends.

The chain joins TRBV18 to TRBJ2-7; unclear D gene. V lost 3 bases and J 5 bases, leaving 5 bases between the germline ends. Germline CDR1 and CDR2: KGHSH and LQKENI. CDR3 size: 11 residues. The CDR3 sequence is CASSPKDEQYF. The CDR3, as DNA: TGTGCCAGCTCACCCAAAGACGAGCAGTACTTC.

The V and J genes are TRBV7-3 and TRBJ2-2, with D uncertain. Trimming stripped 2 bases from V and 4 bases from J, with 11 bases between. The CDR3 consists of 15 residues. CDR1 and CDR2 (germline): SGHTA, FQGTGA. CDR3 protein: CASSLGRPGTGELFF. The CDR3 DNA sequence: TGTGCCAGCAGCTTAGGACGTCCCGGCACCGGGGAGCTGTTTTTT.

This clonotype was counted once. The chain is built from TRBV9 and TRBJ1-1, with a possible D match to TRBD1 (5 bases). Trimming took off 3 bases at V and 3 bases at J, with 15 bases between the two ends. The V gene's germline CDR1 is SGDLS and CDR2 YYNGEE. The CDR3 length is 15 residues. The CDR3 DNA sequence: TGTGCCAGCAGCGCTGCGGGCGGAGGGGACACTGAAGCTTTCTTT. Translated: CASSAAGGGDTEAFF.

The DNA for the CDR3 is TGTGCCAGCAGCGTAGGGACCTACAATGAGCAGTTCTTC. It encodes CASSVGTYNEQFF. The chain has TRBV9 and TRBJ2-1; D not certain. The V end was cut by 0 bases, the J end by 2 bases, with 3 bases between. Looked up from germline, CDR1 is SGDLS and CDR2 is YYNGEE. CDR3 length: 13 residues. The variable domain in full, completed from reference TRBV9 and TRBJ2-1, reads DSGVTQTPKHLITATGQRVTLRCSPRSGDLSVYWYQQSLDQGLQFLIQYYNGEERAKGNILERFSAQQFPDLHSELNLSSLELGDSALYFCASSVGTYNEQFFGPGTRLTVL.

This rearrangement joins TRBV4-3 to TRBJ1-1, with a weak D call TRBD1 (5 bases). Trimming removed 0 bases at V and 5 bases at J, with 13 bases between. In germline, CDR1 is LGHNA, CDR2 YSLEER. This CDR3 region has 15 residues. CDR3: CASSQEVDRGTEAFF. In nucleotides, the CDR3 is TGCGCCAGCAGCCAAGAGGTAGACAGAGGGACTGAAGCTTTCTTT.

This clonotype was detected only once. The chain carries TRBV6-1 and TRBJ2-4, with 9 bases lining up with TRBD1. There are 16 residues in the CDR3. J lost 2 bases, V lost 7 bases, and 9 bases had no gene match. CDR1 and CDR2 from the germline V gene are MNHNS and SASEGT. CDR3 sequence: CASTGPGQGSKNIQYF. CDR3 DNA: TGTGCCAGCACCGGCCCGGGACAGGGTTCCAAAAACATTCAGTACTTC.

The chain is built from TRBV6-2 or TRBV6-3 and TRBJ2-1; 8 bases match TRBD2. The CDR3 spans 16 residues. Germline CDR1 reads MNHEY; CDR2 reads SVGEGT. After removal of 2 bases from V and 4 bases from J, the junction contained 7 bases not matched to a gene. The CDR3 bases are TGTGCCAGCAGTTACACGGCGGGGGGAAAGTACAATGAGCAGTTCTTC. It translates to CASSYTAGGKYNEQFF.